The 16 T cell receptor beta chains listed next were all sequenced from one sample in a study of T cells in localized non-small cell lung cancer. TCRdb's table, derived via immunoSEQ multiplex PCR, lists solely in-frame clones and lacks some. The data show tens of thousands of clones, roughly 88% seen once. Sequences were derived from peripheral blood mononuclear cells, sampled before any cancer treatment. Source of these receptors: a woman between 35 and 70 years old with stage III lung adenocarcinoma.

The J gene is TRBJ2-3, the V gene TRBV9; TRBD2 matches at 8 bases. The germline V gene has CDR1 SGDLS and CDR2 YYNGEE. The V and J ends lost 4 bases and 0 bases, in that order; junction bases with no gene match: 7. The CDR3 is 16 amino acids. Here the CDR3 DNA reads TGTGCCAGCAGCCCTCGTAGCGGGGATAGCACAGATACGCAGTATTTT. Translated: CASSPRSGDSTDTQYF.

The V and J genes are TRBV27 and TRBJ1-2; no clear D. The CDR3 sequence is 14 residues long. Germline CDR1 is MNHEY and CDR2 is SMNVEV (reference sequence). Trimming took off 5 bases at V and 4 bases at J, with 14 bases between the two ends. The CDR3 loop is CASSPGGSAYGYTF. For the CDR3, the DNA is TGTGCCAGCAGTCCCGGAGGGTCGGCCTATGGCTACACCTTC.

The chain couples TRBV27 to TRBJ2-7; 11 bases line up with TRBD1. The V and J ends lost 3 bases and 3 bases, in that order; junction bases with no gene match: 10. The germline V gene has CDR1 MNHEY and CDR2 SMNVEV (reference sequence). The CDR3 has 17 residues. CDR3 coding DNA: TGTGCCAGCAGTTTCCGCATCTTAGGGACAGGGGGCTACGAGCAGTACTTC. Amino acid sequence: CASSFRILGTGGYEQYF.

DNA for the CDR3: TGTGCCAGCAGCCAAGGGCGTACAGGGACGCCCAAGGAAAAACTGTTTTTT. Translation: CASSQGRTGTPKEKLFF. This chain connects TRBV14 to TRBJ1-4; weak D call: TRBD1 (6 bases). Trimming removed 1 base at V and 8 bases at J, with 20 bases between. CDR1 and CDR2 (germline): SGHDN, FVKESK. CDR3 length: 17 amino acids.

The V call is TRBV6-5, the J call TRBJ1-2; D is unclear. Germline V gene lookup returns CDR1 MNHEY and CDR2 SVGAGI. V was shortened by 6 bases and J by 8 bases, with 16 bases between the two germline ends. CDR3 size: 13 residues. This CDR3 is CASSRYSLDGYTF. DNA of the CDR3: TGTGCCAGCAGCCGATACAGCCTGGACGGCTACACCTTC.

This chain links TRBV7-9 with TRBJ2-2; tentatively, D is TRBD1 (5 bases). Per the germline V gene, CDR1 is SEHNR and CDR2 is FQNEAQ (reference sequence). V lost 1 base to trimming and J lost 0 bases, with 9 bases between them. The CDR3 runs to 16 residues. The DNA of the CDR3 is TGTGCCAGCAGCTTAGTTACAGGACCGAACACCGGGGAGCTGTTTTTT. Amino acid sequence: CASSLVTGPNTGELFF.

This chain joins TRBV5-1 and TRBJ2-2; 8 bases match TRBD1. V shed 4 bases and J 2 bases; nucleotides not matched to a gene: 7. The CDR3 spans 16 residues. Germline assignment: CDR1 SGHRS and CDR2 YFSETQ. The CDR3 sequence is CASSAPQGANTGELFF. CDR3 nucleotides: TGCGCCAGCAGCGCTCCCCAGGGGGCCAACACCGGGGAGCTGTTTTTT.

V gene TRBV10-2 combines with J gene TRBJ2-2, with 12 bases identical to TRBD2. Germline V lookup: CDR1 WSHSY, CDR2 SAAADI. V lost 5 bases to trimming and J lost 4 bases; unmatched junction nucleotides: 2. The CDR3 spans 15 residues. The CDR3: CASSILAGGTGELFF. DNA of the CDR3: TGCGCCAGCAGTATACTAGCGGGAGGCACCGGGGAGCTGTTTTTT.

The chain uses TRBV7-6 and TRBJ1-5; no definite D call. The CDR3 length is 14 residues. V was shortened by 5 bases and J by 5 bases, with 13 bases between the two germline ends. CDR1 SGHVS and CDR2 FNYEAQ come from the germline V gene. In DNA form, the CDR3 reads TGTGCCAGCAGCCCACTCACCTCAGATCAGCCCCAGCATTTT. Amino acid sequence: CASSPLTSDQPQHF.

The chain joins TRBV11-2 to TRBJ2-1; tentatively, D is TRBD2 (5 bases). This CDR3 region has 15 residues. V lost 4 bases, J lost 3 bases, and 13 bases lay in between. CDR1 and CDR2 (germline): SGHAT, FQNNGV. The CDR3 nucleotides are TGTGCCAGCAGCTCCAGAGGGCCCATCTACAATGAGCAGTTCTTC. This codes for CASSSRGPIYNEQFF.

Comment on this clone: The junction differs from germline at one of its ends, possibly a read error. This chain uses TRBV27 with TRBJ1-6; 9 nucleotides agree with TRBD1. The CDR3 sequence is 16 residues long. Germline-derived CDR1 and CDR2 are MNHEY and SMNVEV (reference sequence). The CDR3 loop is CASSFRTGDYTSPLHF. The CDR3 nucleotides read TGTGCCAGCAGTTTTCGGACAGGGGATTATACTTCACCCCTCCACTTT.

This clone was detected only a few times. The chain links TRBV7-2 to TRBJ1-4, with D possibly being TRBD1 (5 bases). The V end lost 4 bases, the J end lost 5 bases, and 14 bases lay between the germline ends. CDR3 length equals 15 residues. Germline CDR1 SGHTA, CDR2 FQGNSA. The CDR3 sequence: CASSYQPGGNEKLFF. The DNA of the CDR3 is TGTGCCAGCAGCTACCAGCCGGGGGGGAATGAAAAACTGTTTTTT.

V usage is TRBV6-5 and J usage is TRBJ2-3; 13 bases match TRBD2. The junction had 5 bases not matched to a gene; V was cut back by 10 bases and J by 4 bases. The length of the CDR3 is 14 residues. Germline V gene sequence: CDR1 MNHEY, CDR2 SVGAGI. The CDR3 DNA is TGTGCCACCCGACTAGCGGGAGGTCCAGATACGCAGTATTTT. This sequence encodes CATRLAGGPDTQYF.

The CDR3 nucleotides are TGCGCCAGCAGCTTGGGACAAAGCCCCTCAGATACGCAGTATTTT. It yields the protein CASSLGQSPSDTQYF. The rearrangement links TRBV5-1 to TRBJ2-3; no definite D call. The length of the CDR3 is 15 residues. The V gene's germline CDR1 is SGHRS and CDR2 YFSETQ. Trimming left V 0 bases short and J 4 bases short, with 12 bases between.

This clone was picked up one time. The chain employs TRBV7-6 and TRBJ2-6, with TRBD1 matching over 10 bases. The length of the CDR3 is 19 residues. After removal of 5 bases from V and 5 bases from J, the junction contained 15 bases not matched to a gene. Germline CDR1 reads SGHVS; CDR2 reads FNYEAQ. The CDR3 DNA follows: TGTGCCAGCAGCCCCCGGGAGGGGACAGGGGTTTTTCGGGCCAACGTCCTGACTTTC. This encodes CASSPREGTGVFRANVLTF.

The chain is built from TRBV30 and TRBJ2-1, with 7 bases that match TRBD2. Germline V gives CDR1 GTSNPN, CDR2 SVGIG (reference sequence). The CDR3 is made up of 14 amino acids. The V segment lost 1 base and the J segment 4 bases; nucleotides outside the gene matches: 4. This chain's CDR3 is CAWSGASGYNEQFF. The DNA for the CDR3 is TGTGCCTGGAGTGGGGCTAGCGGATACAATGAGCAGTTCTTC.